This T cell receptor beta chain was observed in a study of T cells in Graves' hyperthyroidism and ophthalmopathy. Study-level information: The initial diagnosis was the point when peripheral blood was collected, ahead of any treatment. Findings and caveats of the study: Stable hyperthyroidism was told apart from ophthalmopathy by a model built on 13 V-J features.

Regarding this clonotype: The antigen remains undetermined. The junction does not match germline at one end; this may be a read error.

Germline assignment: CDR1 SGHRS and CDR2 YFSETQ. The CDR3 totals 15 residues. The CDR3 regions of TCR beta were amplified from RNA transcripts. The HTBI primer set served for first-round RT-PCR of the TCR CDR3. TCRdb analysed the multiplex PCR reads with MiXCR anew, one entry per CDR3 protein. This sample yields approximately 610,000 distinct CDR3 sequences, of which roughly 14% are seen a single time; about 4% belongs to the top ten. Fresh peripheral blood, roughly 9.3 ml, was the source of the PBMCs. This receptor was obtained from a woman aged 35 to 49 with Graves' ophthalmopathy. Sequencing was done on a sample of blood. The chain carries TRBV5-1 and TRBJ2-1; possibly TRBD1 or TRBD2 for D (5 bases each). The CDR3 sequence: CASSAGTGSYNEQLF. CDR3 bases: TGCGCCAGCAGCGCCGGGACGGGCTCCTACAATGAGCAGTTATTC.